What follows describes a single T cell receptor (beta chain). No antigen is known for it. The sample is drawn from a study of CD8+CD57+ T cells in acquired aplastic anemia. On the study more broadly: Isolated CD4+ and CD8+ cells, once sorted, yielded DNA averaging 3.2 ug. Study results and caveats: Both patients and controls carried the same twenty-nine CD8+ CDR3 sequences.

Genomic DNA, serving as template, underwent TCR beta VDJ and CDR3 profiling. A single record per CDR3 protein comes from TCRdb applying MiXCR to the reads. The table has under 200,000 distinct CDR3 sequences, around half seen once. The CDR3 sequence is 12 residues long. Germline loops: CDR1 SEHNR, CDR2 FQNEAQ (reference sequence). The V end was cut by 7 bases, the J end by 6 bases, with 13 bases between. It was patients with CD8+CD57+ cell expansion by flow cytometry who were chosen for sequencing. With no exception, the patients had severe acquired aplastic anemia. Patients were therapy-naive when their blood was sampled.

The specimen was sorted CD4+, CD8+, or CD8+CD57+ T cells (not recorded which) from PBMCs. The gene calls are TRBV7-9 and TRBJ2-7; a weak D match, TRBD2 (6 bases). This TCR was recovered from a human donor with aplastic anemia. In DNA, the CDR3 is TGTGCCAGCACGGGGGACGATGGCGAGCAGTACTTC. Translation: CASTGDDGEQYF.